The sequence of this TCR beta chain was determined in a study of cytomegalovirus exposure and HLA in healthy donors. Broader study findings: Judged likely to be a sequencing artifact was a cluster of highly shared sequence variants. Later analysis indicated greater clonal expansion among HLA-associated TCR beta chains than among equally common other chains.

Germline CDR1 reads SEHNR; CDR2 reads FQNEAQ (reference sequence). CDR3 size: 14 residues. The PCR used 60 Vbeta and 13 Jbeta primers. Only in-frame clones appear in the TCRdb table, and some are missing; sequencing was by immunoSEQ multiplex PCR. The sample lists a few hundred thousand clones, over 70% occurring once. As regards this clone: Its antigen is currently unknown.

V gene TRBV7-9 combines with J gene TRBJ2-5; 8 nucleotides agree with TRBD1. The J call is in doubt because the DNA end fits TRBJ2-7 better. The sample taken for sequencing was PBMCs. The receptor was derived from a girl aged 2-15 years in good health and CMV-seronegative. The CDR3 DNA follows: TGTGCCAGCAGCGGGACAGGTCAAACCTACGAGCAGTACTTC. It yields the protein CASSGTGQTYEQYF.